The rows below give T cell receptor beta chains drawn from one sample of a study of blood T cell repertoires in COVID-19. The method was immunoSEQ multiplex PCR; TCRdb's version includes in-frame clones alone and lacks a portion of them. The sample has 200,000 or so clones, roughly 84% seen once; the top ten hold about 18%. The sequencing input was peripheral blood. These receptors were collected from a man over 45 with COVID-19, enrolled during active disease. The CDR3 runs from the conserved cysteine through the conserved F or W. A D gene is named only where the DNA matches it firmly. Clone size is stated in some rows and not others, as once, few, many or a class when expanded.

D gene,CDR3 length,clone size,J gene,V gene,CDR3 protein,CDR3 DNA
TRBD2,18,.,TRBJ2-2,TRBV7-9,CASRGNRGLAGSPGELFF,TGTGCCAGCAGGGGAAACAGGGGACTAGCGGGATCCCCCGGGGAGCTGTTTTTT
.,12,.,TRBJ2-1,TRBV12-3/TRBV12-4,CASSEQVNEQFF,TGTGCCAGCAGTGAACAGGTCAATGAGCAGTTCTTC
.,13,.,TRBJ1-5,TRBV2,CASSGQADQPQHF,TGTGCCAGCAGTGGACAGGCTGATCAGCCCCAGCATTTT
.,15,.,TRBJ1-1,TRBV6-1,CASSDRGSVNTEAFF,TGTGCCAGCAGTGATAGGGGATCTGTGAACACTGAAGCTTTCTTT
TRBD2,20,once,TRBJ2-7,TRBV3-1/TRBV3-2,CASSLAAAGSPAAPGGEQYF,TGTGCCAGCAGCTTGGCCGCCGCGGGGTCGCCAGCGGCCCCGGGGGGCGAGCAGTACTTC
TRBD1,13,.,TRBJ1-2,TRBV10-3,CAISGQGASGYTF,TGTGCCATCAGCGGACAGGGGGCGAGTGGCTACACCTTC
.,14,.,TRBJ2-5,TRBV3-1/TRBV3-2,CASSPGGRSETQYF,TGTGCCAGCAGCCCCGGCGGCCGGTCAGAGACCCAGTACTTC
TRBD1,15,.,TRBJ1-4,TRBV4-2,CASSLEGQSNEKLFF,TGTGCCAGCAGCCTTGAGGGACAGTCTAATGAAAAACTGTTTTTT
.,15,.,TRBJ1-2,TRBV21-1,CASSTPDREGYGYTF,TGTGCCAGCAGCACTCCCGACAGGGAAGGCTATGGCTACACCTTC
TRBD1,16,.,TRBJ2-1,TRBV4-3,CASSLGTGLSYNEQFF,TGCGCCAGCAGCCTAGGGACAGGGCTGTCCTACAATGAGCAGTTCTTC
.,11,.,TRBJ2-7,TRBV28,CASSLGQEQYF,TGTGCCAGCAGTTTGGGGCAAGAGCAGTACTTC
TRBD1,14,.,TRBJ1-2,TRBV3-1/TRBV3-2,CASSPDDRAYGYTF,TGTGCCAGCAGCCCGGACGACAGGGCCTATGGCTACACCTTC
.,13,.,TRBJ1-5,TRBV12-3/TRBV12-4,CASSLEGGQPQHF,TGTGCCAGCAGTTTAGAGGGGGGGCAGCCCCAGCATTTT
.,17,.,TRBJ2-7,TRBV4-3,CASSQDGGGSSVDEQYF,TGCGCCAGCAGCCAAGATGGGGGGGGCTCTTCGGTCGACGAGCAGTACTTC
.,15,.,TRBJ1-6,TRBV5-4,CASSFGASYNSPLHF,TGTGCCAGCAGCTTTGGGGCGTCCTATAATTCACCCCTCCACTTT
.,15,.,TRBJ1-3,TRBV7-3,CASSDLGGAGNTIYF,TGTGCCAGCAGCGACCTCGGAGGTGCTGGAAACACCATATATTTT
TRBD2,17,.,TRBJ2-3,TRBV24-1,CATSDAPGLSYTDTQYF,TGTGCCACCAGTGATGCCCCGGGACTATCTTACACAGATACGCAGTATTTT
.,12,.,TRBJ1-4,TRBV27,CASSLTGKKLFF,TGTGCCAGCAGTTTAACAGGGAAAAAACTGTTTTTT
TRBD1,10,.,TRBJ1-2,TRBV29-1,CSIRGYGYTF,TGCAGCATCAGGGGGTATGGCTACACCTTC
TRBD1,16,.,TRBJ2-5,TRBV7-6,CANSLESSGTASAQYF,TGTGCCAACAGCTTAGAGAGCTCGGGGACAGCCTCGGCCCAGTACTTC
.,14,.,TRBJ1-2,TRBV11-2,CASSARQGSHGYTF,TGTGCCAGCAGCGCCCGTCAGGGATCTCATGGCTACACCTTC
.,13,.,TRBJ2-1,TRBV6-5,CASRQSHYNEQFF,TGTGCCAGCAGACAGAGTCACTACAATGAGCAGTTCTTC
.,12,.,TRBJ2-7,TRBV2,CASSSLFHEQYF,TGTGCCAGCAGTTCTCTCTTTCACGAGCAGTACTTC
TRBD2,17,.,TRBJ2-1,TRBV7-8,CASSLVRGSSGRDEQFF,TGTGCCAGCAGCTTAGTAAGAGGGTCTAGCGGGAGGGATGAGCAGTTCTTC
.,12,.,TRBJ1-1,TRBV29-1,CSVDVGGTEAFF,TGCAGCGTTGATGTAGGGGGCACTGAAGCTTTCTTT
TRBD1,15,.,TRBJ2-7,TRBV6-1,CASSDIGQGVYEQYF,TGTGCCAGCAGTGATATCGGACAGGGCGTCTACGAGCAGTACTTC
.,12,.,TRBJ2-5,TRBV30,CAWSIQGETQYF,TGTGCCTGGAGTATCCAGGGAGAGACCCAGTACTTC
TRBD2,15,.,TRBJ2-1,TRBV10-2,CASSLGLAGLNEQFF,TGCGCCAGCAGCCTCGGACTAGCGGGACTCAATGAGCAGTTCTTC
.,12,.,TRBJ2-2,TRBV12-3/TRBV12-4,CASSQLAGELFF,TGTGCCAGCAGTCAACTCGCCGGGGAGCTGTTTTTT
.,14,.,TRBJ1-5,TRBV7-2,CASSLDRGNQPQHF,TGTGCCAGCAGCTTAGACAGGGGCAATCAGCCCCAGCATTTT
TRBD1,14,once,TRBJ1-1,TRBV5-1,CASTTTGLNTEAFF,TGCGCCAGCACCACGACAGGGCTGAACACTGAAGCTTTCTTT
.,18,.,TRBJ2-5,TRBV5-8,CASSPFGSAGGDQETQYF,TGTGCCAGCAGCCCATTCGGGAGTGCCGGGGGAGACCAAGAGACCCAGTACTTC
TRBD1,16,.,TRBJ1-2,TRBV19,CASSIGGQGVQYGYTF,TGTGCCAGTAGTATAGGGGGACAGGGAGTTCAGTATGGCTACACCTTC
.,11,.,TRBJ2-2,TRBV3-1/TRBV3-2,CASSQYGELFF,TGTGCCAGCAGCCAATACGGGGAGCTGTTTTTT
.,17,.,TRBJ2-2,TRBV18,CASSPMASVGNTGELFF,TGTGCCAGCTCACCAATGGCTAGCGTGGGGAACACCGGGGAGCTGTTTTTT
.,15,.,TRBJ1-3,TRBV4-2,CASSQETGYGNTIYF,TGTGCCAGCAGCCAAGAAACAGGATATGGAAACACCATATATTTT
.,15,once,TRBJ2-4,TRBV13,CASSLASGPKAIQYF,TGTGCCAGCAGCTTAGCCAGTGGGCCAAAAGCAATTCAGTACTTC
.,13,once,TRBJ2-7,TRBV4-1,CASSQFEGEEQYF,TGCGCCAGCAGCCAATTTGAGGGGGAGGAGCAGTACTTC
.,12,few,TRBJ2-1,TRBV11-2,CASSPLANEQFF,TGTGCCAGCAGCCCCCTTGCGAATGAGCAGTTCTTC
.,13,few,TRBJ1-3,TRBV5-4,CASSLAGVNTIYF,TGTGCCAGCAGCTTGGCGGGGGTGAACACCATATATTTT
TRBD1,15,.,TRBJ1-2,TRBV4-2,CASSQDGQGFEGYTF,TGTGCCAGCAGCCAAGACGGACAGGGGTTTGAAGGCTACACCTTC
TRBD1,17,.,TRBJ1-3,TRBV4-2,CASSQDRAGGSGNTIYF,TGTGCCAGCAGCCAAGATAGGGCAGGGGGCTCTGGAAACACCATATATTTT
.,15,.,TRBJ2-1,TRBV5-5,CASSPDFSSYNEQFF,TGTGCCAGCAGTCCGGACTTTAGCTCCTACAATGAGCAGTTCTTC
TRBD2,14,.,TRBJ2-5,TRBV27,CASSSGTTQETQYF,TGTGCCAGCAGTTCGGGGACTACCCAAGAGACCCAGTACTTC
.,17,.,TRBJ1-3,TRBV18,CASSPMVQTDSGNTIYF,TGTGCCAGCTCACCCATGGTCCAGACAGACTCTGGAAACACCATATATTTT
.,15,.,TRBJ2-1,TRBV3-1/TRBV3-2,CASSLQRGLVDEQFF,TGTGCCAGCAGCCTTCAGAGGGGACTTGTGGATGAGCAGTTCTTC
TRBD1,16,.,TRBJ2-1,TRBV7-9,CASSSRGTGPYNEQFF,TGTGCCAGCAGCAGCCGCGGGACAGGGCCCTACAATGAGCAGTTCTTC
TRBD1,19,.,TRBJ2-7,TRBV28,CASSSWTLHRDRFFYEQYF,TGTGCCAGCAGTTCCTGGACACTGCACCGGGACAGGTTCTTCTACGAGCAGTACTTC
.,15,once,TRBJ1-1,TRBV18,CASSQDTGMNTEAFF,TGTGCCAGCTCCCAAGATACAGGGATGAACACTGAAGCTTTCTTT
TRBD1,17,.,TRBJ2-3,TRBV7-9,CASSPRGTGGWADTQYF,TGTGCCAGCAGCCCCCGCGGGACAGGGGGGTGGGCAGATACGCAGTATTTT
TRBD1,17,.,TRBJ1-6,TRBV3-1/TRBV3-2,CASSQGQGLVRGSPLHF,TGTGCCAGCAGCCAAGGACAGGGCTTAGTGCGCGGTTCACCCCTCCACTTT
.,13,.,TRBJ1-6,TRBV27,CASSPLAGGPLHF,TGTGCCAGCTCCCCCCTGGCGGGAGGTCCCCTCCACTTT
.,17,few,TRBJ2-5,TRBV7-9,CASSISGTGGIRETQYF,TGTGCCAGCAGCATTTCCGGGACTGGGGGTATTAGGGAGACCCAGTACTTC
TRBD1,14,.,TRBJ1-1,TRBV19,CASIPGQINTEAFF,TGTGCCAGTATCCCGGGACAGATTAACACTGAAGCTTTCTTT
.,15,.,TRBJ2-1,TRBV28,CASSTDSRVYNEQFF,TGTGCCAGCAGTACGGACAGCCGTGTTTACAATGAGCAGTTCTTC